Each of the 29 T cell receptor beta chains below was sequenced from the same sample in a study of blood T cell repertoires in COVID-19. Sequenced by immunoSEQ multiplex PCR; TCRdb stores in-frame clones only, minus some. Of 150,000 to 200,000 clones in the sample, approximately 80% were seen once. Material for sequencing was PBMCs or T cells enriched from blood (not recorded which). All receptors come from a man aged 65-85 years who had been exposed to COVID-19.

V usage is TRBV3-1 (or the pseudogene TRBV3-2) and J usage is TRBJ1-4, with D uncertain. Germline assignment: CDR1 LGHDT and CDR2 YNNKEL (reference sequence). CDR3 length equals 16 residues. V dropped 1 base and J dropped 8 bases, with 17 bases sitting between them. CDR3: CASSQGFSRSQEKLFF. CDR3 nucleotides: TGTGCCAGCAGCCAAGGGTTTTCACGAAGTCAGGAAAAACTGTTTTTT.

The genes are TRBV10-3 and TRBJ1-2, with D unclear. Trimming stripped 4 bases from V and 8 bases from J, with 8 bases between. The CDR3 covers 11 residues. Looked up from germline, CDR1 is ENHRY and CDR2 is SYGVKD. CDR3 region: CAISGGGGYTF. CDR3 DNA: TGTGCCATCAGTGGGGGAGGAGGCTACACCTTC.

This clone has a single count. The chain recombines TRBV18 with TRBJ2-3, with 8 bases fitting TRBD1. Trimming took 6 bases from V and 2 from J; bases not matched to a gene: 7. The germline V gene encodes CDR1 KGHSH and CDR2 LQKENI. The CDR3 extends over 15 amino acids. The CDR3 sequence: CASSFGTGSTDTQYF. The DNA of the CDR3 is TGTGCCAGCTCGTTCGGGACAGGATCCACAGATACGCAGTATTTT.

The chain joins TRBV5-5 to TRBJ1-2, with D unclear. Germline CDR1 reads SGHKS; CDR2 reads YYEKEE (reference sequence). Trimming pared 0 bases from V and 1 base from J, leaving 4 bases between. The CDR3 loop spans 13 amino acids. The CDR3 DNA reads TGTGCCAGCAGCTTGGTCAATAACTATGGCTACACCTTC. The encoded protein is CASSLVNNYGYTF.

J is TRBJ1-1 and V is TRBV18, with D hard to call. With 10 bases removed from V and 4 bases from J, the gap between germline ends came to 13 bases. The V gene's germline CDR1 is KGHSH and CDR2 LQKENI. The CDR3 is made up of 12 amino acids. CDR3 region: CATKNAATEAFF. CDR3 coding DNA: TGTGCCACCAAGAATGCGGCCACTGAAGCTTTCTTT.

The V gene is TRBV7-2, the J gene TRBJ2-5, with 9 bases that match TRBD1. V lost 5 bases, J lost 5 bases, and 6 bases stayed unmatched. Germline V gene sequence: CDR1 SGHTA, CDR2 FQGNSA. The CDR3 loop spans 14 amino acids. CDR3 amino acids: CASSLGQGWETQYF. The CDR3 coding sequence is TGTGCCAGCAGCCTGGGACAGGGTTGGGAGACCCAGTACTTC.

The CDR3 DNA reads TGTGCCAGCAGTCTAGACGGGAACTATGGCTACACCTTC. It codes for CASSLDGNYGYTF. The J gene is TRBJ1-2, the V gene TRBV27, with unresolved D. Germline CDR1 and CDR2: MNHEY and SMNVEV (reference sequence). The CDR3 runs to 13 residues. Trimming stripped 5 bases from V and 2 bases from J, with 9 bases between.

V is TRBV2 and J is TRBJ2-7, with 7 bases fitting TRBD2. J was trimmed by 6 bases and V by 11 bases; bases with no gene match: 19. Germline V gene sequence: CDR1 SNHLY, CDR2 FYNNEI. The CDR3 length is 15 residues. Written as DNA, the CDR3 is TGTGCCCTGACCCGGGTCTCTCGGGGCGGGGGCGAGCAGTACTTC. This encodes CALTRVSRGGGEQYF.

The gene calls are TRBV6-2 or TRBV6-3 and TRBJ1-5; perhaps TRBD1 as D (6 bases). CDR3 length: 16 amino acids. The V end was cut by 6 bases, the J end by 2 bases, with 17 bases between. The germline V gene encodes CDR1 MNHEY and CDR2 SVGEGT. The CDR3 sequence: CASSIEDRGGNQPQHF. The CDR3 nucleotides are TGTGCCAGCAGCATAGAGGACAGAGGGGGCAATCAGCCCCAGCATTTT.

The J gene is TRBJ1-1, the V gene TRBV19; perhaps TRBD1 as D (6 bases). Deletions cut 5 bases from V and 10 bases from J, with 17 bases between. CDR3 length: 13 residues. CDR1 and CDR2 (germline): LNHDA, SQIVND (reference sequence). The CDR3 protein is CASSSARGMRAFF. CDR3 coding DNA: TGTGCCAGTAGTTCGGCCAGGGGAATGAGAGCTTTCTTT.

The V gene is TRBV15, the J gene TRBJ2-7; TRBD2 agrees at 9 bases. The CDR3 runs 19 residues. V shed 1 base and J 3 bases; nucleotides not matched to a gene: 16. CDR1 is LNHNV and CDR2 is YYDKDF in the germline V gene (reference sequence). The CDR3 sequence is CATSRGGRAGGGSFYEQYF. The CDR3 DNA follows: TGTGCCACCAGCAGAGGAGGGCGAGCGGGAGGAGGGAGTTTCTACGAGCAGTACTTC.

The chain recombines TRBV7-9 with TRBJ2-1, with 9 bases matching TRBD2. V trimming: 6 bases; J trimming: 4 bases; junction bases outside the gene matches: 4. The CDR3 extends over 14 amino acids. Germline CDR1 and CDR2: SEHNR and FQNEAQ (reference sequence). This CDR3 reads CASRAAGGYNEQFF. CDR3 sequence (DNA): TGTGCCAGCAGAGCGGCGGGGGGGTACAATGAGCAGTTCTTC.

In its sample, this clone was seen once. This chain connects TRBV19 to TRBJ1-1; 9 bases are shared with TRBD1. J gave up 7 bases and V 5 bases, and 5 bases lay outside the gene matches. The germline V gene has CDR1 LNHDA and CDR2 SQIVND (reference sequence). CDR3 length: 13 amino acids. CDR3 sequence (DNA): TGTGCCAGTAGTCACAGGGGGCTTTTTGAAGCTTTCTTT. Translating it yields CASSHRGLFEAFF.

Here the CDR3 DNA reads TGTGCCACCAGCAGAGTGAAGGGGGCGAGGGGCACTGAAGCTTTCTTT. The encoded protein is CATSRVKGARGTEAFF. V is TRBV15 and J is TRBJ1-1, with 7 bases matching TRBD1. The germline V gene has CDR1 LNHNV and CDR2 YYDKDF (reference sequence). V lost 1 base and J lost 4; bases outside the gene matches: 9. The CDR3 is 16 residues long. The full variable domain, in which reference TRBV15 and TRBJ1-1 provide the parts outside the CDR3, is DAMVIQNPRYQVTQFGKPVTLSCSQTLNHNVMYWYQQKSSQAPKLLFHYYDKDFNNEADTPDNFQSRRPNTSFCFLDIRSPGLGDTAMYLCATSRVKGARGTEAFFGQGTRLTVV.

The chain recombines TRBV29-1 with TRBJ2-7; 8 bases agree with TRBD2. V trimming: 0 bases; J trimming: 7 bases; junction bases outside the gene matches: 8. Germline CDR1 SQVTM, CDR2 ANQGSEA. The CDR3 contains 14 residues. The CDR3 loop is CSVEDTSGRDEQYF. CDR3 nucleotide sequence: TGCAGCGTTGAAGATACCAGCGGGAGAGATGAGCAGTACTTC.

The count of this clone is one. V gene TRBV6-5 combines with J gene TRBJ2-3; D remains unclear. The CDR3 totals 12 residues. Germline-derived CDR1 and CDR2 are MNHEY and SVGAGI. V lost 6 bases and J 4 bases, leaving 8 bases between the germline ends. CDR3: CASRSRADTQYF. CDR3 in DNA: TGTGCCAGCAGGTCGAGAGCAGATACGCAGTATTTT.

This chain uses TRBV27 with TRBJ2-1; D might be TRBD1 (6 bases). The CDR3 runs 14 residues. Germline assignment: CDR1 MNHEY and CDR2 SMNVEV (reference sequence). V dropped 2 bases and J dropped 8 bases, with 13 bases sitting between them. As DNA, the CDR3 is TGTGCCAGCAGTTTAGGGGGCCCGGTGTATGAGCAGTTCTTC. Translating it yields CASSLGGPVYEQFF.

The rearrangement uses TRBV5-1 and TRBJ1-1; tentative D call: TRBD1 (6 bases). The length of the CDR3 is 14 residues. Germline V gives CDR1 SGHRS, CDR2 YFSETQ. Trimming stripped 4 bases from V and 2 bases from J, with 12 bases between. The CDR3 coding sequence is TGCGCCAGCAGCGGCGGACAGATAAACACTGAAGCTTTCTTT. Translation: CASSGGQINTEAFF.

J is TRBJ2-7 and V is TRBV5-5, with 9 bases matching TRBD1. Germline CDR1 reads SGHKS; CDR2 reads YYEKEE (reference sequence). Trimming at V came to 4 bases and at J to 4 bases, leaving 12 bases not matched to a gene. This CDR3 is 16 amino acids long. CDR3 loop: CASSPGTGYLGYEQYF. For the CDR3, the DNA is TGTGCCAGCAGCCCCGGGACAGGGTATCTAGGATACGAGCAGTACTTC.

The V call is TRBV27, the J call TRBJ2-1, with TRBD2 matching 10 bases. Germline V gene data show CDR1 as MNHEY and CDR2 as SMNVEV (reference sequence). The J segment lost 4 bases and the V segment lost 2 bases, leaving 26 bases of the junction unmatched. This CDR3 contains 23 residues. The CDR3 DNA reads as TGTGCCAGCAGTTTAGGAGCCCGACCGGGACTAGCGTACCCGAGCAGTAAATACAATGAGCAGTTCTTC. Its translation is CASSLGARPGLAYPSSKYNEQFF.

The V and J genes are TRBV27 and TRBJ1-6, with no clear D. The germline V gene encodes CDR1 MNHEY and CDR2 SMNVEV (reference sequence). The V and J ends lost 8 bases and 0 bases respectively, with 8 bases between them. This CDR3 has 14 residues. The CDR3 sequence is CASGGDSYNSPLHF. Here the CDR3 DNA reads TGTGCCAGCGGCGGAGACTCCTATAATTCACCCCTCCACTTT.

The chain carries TRBV28 and TRBJ1-2; a possible D gene is TRBD1 (6 bases). The CDR3 totals 14 residues. The ends were cut back, 4 bases at V and 1 base at J, with 10 bases in the middle. Per germline, CDR1 MDHEN and CDR2 SYDVKM. CDR3 sequence: CASSSLRGNYGYTF. CDR3 bases: TGTGCCAGCAGTTCTCTCAGGGGTAACTATGGCTACACCTTC.

This clone was seen a handful of times. The chain carries TRBV23-1 and TRBJ2-7; maybe TRBD2 (5 bases). TRBV23-1 is recorded as an ORF, its role being uncertain. Between the trimmed V and J ends, which lost 9 bases and 10 bases, there was a span of 10 bases. CDR3 length: 9 amino acids. Here the CDR3 DNA reads TGCGCCAGTAGCGCAAGTCAGTACTTC. Protein sequence: CASSASQYF.

The J gene is TRBJ2-3, the V gene TRBV7-9, with D perhaps TRBD2 (6 bases). V lost 4 bases to trimming and J lost 2 bases, with 13 bases between them. The CDR3 has 15 residues. In germline, CDR1 is SEHNR, CDR2 FQNEAQ (reference sequence). CDR3 coding DNA: TGTGCCAGCAGCTCCCCGGCGGGACCCACAGATACGCAGTATTTT. Its protein is CASSSPAGPTDTQYF.

The J gene is TRBJ1-4, the V gene TRBV7-2; perhaps TRBD1 as D (6 bases). V lost 1 base, J lost 2 bases, and 11 bases lay in between. The CDR3 extends over 16 amino acids. The germline V gene encodes CDR1 SGHTA and CDR2 FQGNSA. CDR3 coding DNA: TGTGCCAGCAGCTTAGTGACAGGCTTTACTAATGAAAAACTGTTTTTT. The encoded protein is CASSLVTGFTNEKLFF.

The genes are TRBV10-3 and TRBJ1-6; D is unclear. Germline V lookup: CDR1 ENHRY, CDR2 SYGVKD. The CDR3 is 13 amino acids. Between the trimmed V and J ends, which lost 2 bases and 10 bases, there was a span of 9 bases. This CDR3 reads CAISEEVESPLHF. DNA of the CDR3: TGTGCCATCAGTGAGGAGGTAGAATCACCCCTCCACTTT.

The V gene is TRBV3-1 (or the pseudogene TRBV3-2), the J gene TRBJ1-2, with unresolved D. V was cut by 1 base and J by 8 bases, with 11 bases left in between. The CDR3 is 13 residues long. CDR1 is LGHDT and CDR2 is YNNKEL in the germline V gene (reference sequence). The DNA for the CDR3 is TGTGCCAGCAGCCAAGGGGAGGGTGGCGGCTACACCTTC. Its protein product is CASSQGEGGGYTF.

V usage is TRBV6-5 and J usage is TRBJ2-3; D call uncertain. Trimming took 7 bases from V and 8 from J, leaving 10 bases between them. Germline CDR1 MNHEY, CDR2 SVGAGI. The CDR3 length is 11 residues. The CDR3 region is CASTYWSTQYF. For the CDR3, the DNA is TGTGCCAGCACCTATTGGAGTACGCAGTATTTT.

This chain uses TRBV7-2 with TRBJ2-5, with a weak D call TRBD1 (6 bases). CDR1 and CDR2 from the germline V gene are SGHTA and FQGNSA. This CDR3 contains 14 residues. Trimming took off 0 bases at V and 5 bases at J, with 10 bases between the two ends. This CDR3 reads CASSLAAGVETQYF. CDR3 DNA sequence: TGTGCCAGCAGCTTAGCGGCAGGGGTGGAGACCCAGTACTTC.